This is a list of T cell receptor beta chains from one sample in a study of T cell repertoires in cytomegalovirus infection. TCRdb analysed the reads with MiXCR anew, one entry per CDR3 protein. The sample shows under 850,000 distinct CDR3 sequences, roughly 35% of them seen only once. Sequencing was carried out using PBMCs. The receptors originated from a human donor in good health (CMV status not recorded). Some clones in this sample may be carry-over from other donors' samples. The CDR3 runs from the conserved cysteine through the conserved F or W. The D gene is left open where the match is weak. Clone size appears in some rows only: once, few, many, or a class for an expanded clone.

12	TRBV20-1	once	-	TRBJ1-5	CSARDTHQPQHF	TGCAGTGCTAGAGACACCCATCAGCCCCAGCATTTT
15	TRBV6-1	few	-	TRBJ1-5	CASTGQGTGNQPQHF	TGTGCCAGCACCGGGCAGGGTACGGGCAATCAGCCCCAGCATTTT
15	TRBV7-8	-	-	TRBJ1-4	CDSSLWAGKDEKLFF	TGTGACAGCAGCTTATGGGCAGGGAAAGATGAAAAACTTTTTTTT
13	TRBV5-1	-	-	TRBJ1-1	CASSGGVYTEAFF	TGCGCCAGCAGCGGAGGGGTGTACACTGAAGCTTTCTTT
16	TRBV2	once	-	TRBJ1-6	CASGEGRTSYNSPLHF	TGTGCCAGCGGGGAGGGGCGGACCTCCTATAATTCACCCCTCCACTTT
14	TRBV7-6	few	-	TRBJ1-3	CASSLVQGLNTIYF	TGTGCCAGCAGCTTAGTCCAGGGACTAAACACCATATATTTT
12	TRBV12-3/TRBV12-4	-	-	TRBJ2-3	CASRDKADTQYF	TGTGCCAGCAGGGATAAGGCAGATACGCAGTATTTT
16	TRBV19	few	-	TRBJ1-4	CASSTGGSSTNEKLFF	TGTGCCAGTTCTACTGGGGGTTCATCAACTAATGAAAAACTGTTTTTT
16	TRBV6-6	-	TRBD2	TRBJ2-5	CASSRTSGGAQETQYF	TGTGCCAGCAGTAGAACTAGCGGGGGGGCACAAGAGACCCAGTACTTC
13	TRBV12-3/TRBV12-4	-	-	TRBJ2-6	CASTRTGANVLTF	TGTGCCAGCACCCGAACTGGGGCCAACGTCCTGACTTTC
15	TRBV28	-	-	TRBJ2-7	CASSLTSGISYEQYF	TGTGCCAGCAGTTTGACCAGCGGAATCTCCTACGAGCAGTACTTC
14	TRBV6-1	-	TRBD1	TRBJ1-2	CASRTGRVGYGYTF	TGTGCCAGTCGGACAGGGCGTGTGGGATATGGCTACACCTTC
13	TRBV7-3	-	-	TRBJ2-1	CASSLTGVAEQFF	TGTGCCAGCAGCTTAACGGGCGTGGCTGAGCAGTTCTTC
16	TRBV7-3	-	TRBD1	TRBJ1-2	CASSRRDRVRGSGYTF	TGTGCCAGCAGCCGCCGGGACAGGGTGCGAGGGAGTGGCTACACCTTC
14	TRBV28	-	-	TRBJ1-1	CSSSDPGMNTEAFF	TGTTCCAGCAGCGATCCCGGGATGAACACTGAAGCTTTCTTT
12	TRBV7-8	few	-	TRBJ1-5	CASSPGQGRRHF	TGTGCCAGCAGCCCAGGGCAAGGGCGTAGACATTTT
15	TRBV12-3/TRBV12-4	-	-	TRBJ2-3	CASSPQGRGTDTQYF	TGTGCCAGCAGTCCACAGGGTCGGGGCACAGATACGCAGTATTTT
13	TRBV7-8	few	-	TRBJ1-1	CASSLGLHTEAFF	TGTGCCAGCAGCTTGGGTTTGCACACTGAAGCTTTCTTT
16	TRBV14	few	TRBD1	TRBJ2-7	CASSQDRYRGSYEQYF	TGTGCCAGCAGCCAAGATCGGTACAGGGGGTCCTACGAGCAGTACTTC
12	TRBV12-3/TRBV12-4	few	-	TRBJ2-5	CATEDSKETQYF	TGTGCCACAGAAGATTCTAAAGAGACCCAGTACTTC
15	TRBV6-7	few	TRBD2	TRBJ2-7	CASTILAGVVYEQYF	TGTGCCAGCACTATACTAGCGGGTGTCGTGTACGAGCAGTACTTC
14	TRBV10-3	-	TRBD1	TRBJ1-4	CATRTGGTNEKLFF	TGTGCCACCAGAACAGGGGGCACTAATGAAAAACTGTTTTTT
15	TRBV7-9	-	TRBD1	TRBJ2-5	CASSQEHRGLETQYF	TGTGCCAGCAGCCAGGAGCACAGGGGGTTGGAGACCCAGTACTTC
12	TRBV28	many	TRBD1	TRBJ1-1	CASSGPTGATFF	TGTGCCAGCAGTGGGCCGACAGGGGCAACTTTCTTT
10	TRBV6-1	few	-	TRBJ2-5	CASRDETQYF	TGTGCCAGCAGAGACGAGACCCAGTACTTC
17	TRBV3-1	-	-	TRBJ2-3	CASSQDRRTGFVDTQYF	TGTGCCAGCAGCCAAGATAGGAGAACCGGCTTCGTTGATACGCAGTATTTT
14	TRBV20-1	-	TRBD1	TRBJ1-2	CSARDLRGGDGYTF	TGCAGTGCTAGAGATCTGAGAGGGGGCGATGGCTACACCTTC
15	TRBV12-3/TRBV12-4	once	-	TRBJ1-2	CASSARLRVNYGYTF	TGTGCCAGCAGTGCACGCCTTCGGGTTAACTATGGCTACACCTTC
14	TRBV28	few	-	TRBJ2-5	CASSLGDSKETQYF	TGTGCCAGCAGCTTGGGTGACAGTAAAGAGACCCAGTACTTC
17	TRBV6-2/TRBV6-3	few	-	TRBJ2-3	CASSYRGGEASTDTQYF	TGTGCCAGCAGTTACCGTGGGGGCGAGGCGAGCACAGATACGCAGTATTTT
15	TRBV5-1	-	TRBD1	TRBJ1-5	CASRRDSSSNQPQHF	TGCGCCAGCAGACGGGACAGCTCTAGCAATCAGCCCCAGCATTTT
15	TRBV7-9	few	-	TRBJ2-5	CASSFVLGPQETQYF	TGTGCCAGCAGCTTCGTTTTGGGGCCTCAAGAGACCCAGTACTTC
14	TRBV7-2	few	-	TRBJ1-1	CASSSPMRNTEAFF	TGTGCCAGCAGCTCCCCAATGCGGAACACTGAAGCTTTCTTT
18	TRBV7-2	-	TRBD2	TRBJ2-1	CASSGGVGASGADNEQFF	TGTGCCAGCAGCGGGGGGGTCGGGGCTAGCGGGGCAGACAATGAGCAGTTCTTC
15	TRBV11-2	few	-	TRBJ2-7	CASSLGSTGLYEQYF	TGTGCCAGCAGCTTAGGATCGACGGGACTCTACGAGCAGTACTTC
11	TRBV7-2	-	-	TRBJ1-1	CASSSYSEALF	TGTGCCAGCAGCTCATACTCGGAGGCTTTATTT
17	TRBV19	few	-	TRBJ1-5	CASSDPSRSVFYQPQHF	TGTGCCAGTAGCGATCCCAGCAGGAGCGTTTTCTATCAGCCCCAGCATTTT
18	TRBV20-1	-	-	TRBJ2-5	CSAPARLSGRPGGETQYF	TGCAGTGCTCCGGCCCGTCTTAGTGGGCGGCCAGGGGGGGAGACCCAGTACTTC
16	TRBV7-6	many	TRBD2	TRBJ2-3	CASSSRTSGGADTQYF	TGTGCCAGCAGCTCGAGGACTAGCGGGGGTGCAGATACGCAGTATTTT
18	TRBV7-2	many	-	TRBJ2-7	CASSLSSSPGVPTYEQYF	TGTGCCAGCAGCCTATCATCTTCTCCGGGGGTCCCCACCTACGAGCAGTACTTC
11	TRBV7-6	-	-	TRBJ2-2	CASSSYGELFF	TGTGCCAGCAGCTCGTACGGGGAGCTGTTTTTT